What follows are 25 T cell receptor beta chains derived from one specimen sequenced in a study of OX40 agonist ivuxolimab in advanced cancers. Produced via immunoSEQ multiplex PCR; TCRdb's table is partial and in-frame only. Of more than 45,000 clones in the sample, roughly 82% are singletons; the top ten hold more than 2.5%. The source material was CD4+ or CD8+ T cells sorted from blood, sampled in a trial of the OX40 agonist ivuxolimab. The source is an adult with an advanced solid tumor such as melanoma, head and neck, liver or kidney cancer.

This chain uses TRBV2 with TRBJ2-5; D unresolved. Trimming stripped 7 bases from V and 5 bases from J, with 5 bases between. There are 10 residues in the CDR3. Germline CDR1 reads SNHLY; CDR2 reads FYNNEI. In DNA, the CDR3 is TGTGCCAGCACAGTGGAGACCCAGTACTTC. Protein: CASTVETQYF.

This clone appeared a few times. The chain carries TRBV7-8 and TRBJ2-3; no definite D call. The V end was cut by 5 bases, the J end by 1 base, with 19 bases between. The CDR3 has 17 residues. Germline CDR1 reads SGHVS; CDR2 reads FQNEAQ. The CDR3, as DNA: TGTGCCAGCAGCCCGTATCGGTTAGGAACAGGCACAGATACGCAGTATTTT. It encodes CASSPYRLGTGTDTQYF.

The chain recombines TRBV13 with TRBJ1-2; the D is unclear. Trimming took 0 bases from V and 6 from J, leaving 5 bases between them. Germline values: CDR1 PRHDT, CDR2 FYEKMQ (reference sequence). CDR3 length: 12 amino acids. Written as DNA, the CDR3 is TGTGCCAGCAGCTTAGGACAGAATGGCTACACCTTC. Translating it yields CASSLGQNGYTF.

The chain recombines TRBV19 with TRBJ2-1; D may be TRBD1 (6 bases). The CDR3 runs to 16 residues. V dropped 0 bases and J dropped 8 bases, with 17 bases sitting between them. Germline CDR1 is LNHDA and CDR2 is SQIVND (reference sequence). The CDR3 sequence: CASSIDPRGQSYEQFF. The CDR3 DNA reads TGTGCCAGTAGTATAGACCCCAGGGGTCAAAGTTATGAGCAGTTCTTC.

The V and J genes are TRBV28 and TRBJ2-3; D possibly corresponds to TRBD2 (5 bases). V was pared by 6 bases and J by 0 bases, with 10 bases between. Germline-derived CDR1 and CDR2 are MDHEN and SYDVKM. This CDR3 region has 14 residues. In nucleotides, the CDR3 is TGTGCCAGCAGACCGGGAACCAGCACAGATACGCAGTATTTT. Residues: CASRPGTSTDTQYF.

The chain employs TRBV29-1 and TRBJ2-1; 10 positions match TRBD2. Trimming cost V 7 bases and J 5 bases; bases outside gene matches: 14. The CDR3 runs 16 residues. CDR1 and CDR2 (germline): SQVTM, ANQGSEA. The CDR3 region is CSAGKGSGGPHNEQFF. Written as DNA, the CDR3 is TGCAGCGCTGGGAAAGGTAGCGGGGGGCCCCACAATGAGCAGTTCTTC.

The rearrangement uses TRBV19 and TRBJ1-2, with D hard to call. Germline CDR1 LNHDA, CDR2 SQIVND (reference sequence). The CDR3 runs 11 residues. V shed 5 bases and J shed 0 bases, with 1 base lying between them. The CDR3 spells CASSPNYGYTF. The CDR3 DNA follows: TGTGCCAGTAGTCCTAACTATGGCTACACCTTC. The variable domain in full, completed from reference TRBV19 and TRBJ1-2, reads DGGITQSPKYLFRKEGQNVTLSCEQNLNHDAMYWYRQDPGQGLRLIYYSQIVNDFQKGDIAEGYSVSREKKESFPLTVTSAQKNPTAFYLCASSPNYGYTFGSGTRLTVV.

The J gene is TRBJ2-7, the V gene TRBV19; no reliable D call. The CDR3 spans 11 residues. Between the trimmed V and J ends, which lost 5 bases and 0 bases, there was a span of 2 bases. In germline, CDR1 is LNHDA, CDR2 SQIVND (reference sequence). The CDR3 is CASSSSYEQYF. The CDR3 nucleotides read TGTGCCAGTAGTTCCTCCTACGAGCAGTACTTC.

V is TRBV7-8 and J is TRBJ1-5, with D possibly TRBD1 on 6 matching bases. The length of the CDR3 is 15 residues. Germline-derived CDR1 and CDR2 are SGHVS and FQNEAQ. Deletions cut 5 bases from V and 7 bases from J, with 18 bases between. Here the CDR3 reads CASSPGGRVIQPQHF. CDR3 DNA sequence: TGTGCCAGCAGCCCGGGGGGCAGGGTGATCCAGCCCCAGCATTTT.

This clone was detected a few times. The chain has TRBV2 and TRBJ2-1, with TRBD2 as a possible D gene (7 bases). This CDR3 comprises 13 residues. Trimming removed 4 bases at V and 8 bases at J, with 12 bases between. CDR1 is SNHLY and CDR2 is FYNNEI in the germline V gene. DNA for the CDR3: TGTGCCAGCAGTGGGGGAGGGGGGTATGAGCAGTTCTTC. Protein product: CASSGGGGYEQFF.

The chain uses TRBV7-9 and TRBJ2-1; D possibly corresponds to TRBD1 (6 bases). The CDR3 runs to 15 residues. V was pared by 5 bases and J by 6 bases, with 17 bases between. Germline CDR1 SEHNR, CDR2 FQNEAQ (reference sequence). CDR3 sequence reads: CASSPRGTIINEQFF. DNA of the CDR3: TGTGCCAGCAGCCCAAGAGGGACAATTATCAATGAGCAGTTCTTC.

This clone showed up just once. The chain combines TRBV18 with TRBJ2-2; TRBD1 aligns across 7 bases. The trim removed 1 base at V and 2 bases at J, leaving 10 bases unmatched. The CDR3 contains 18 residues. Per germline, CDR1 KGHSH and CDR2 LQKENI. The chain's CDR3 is CASSPQQWGQLNTGELFF. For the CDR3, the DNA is TGTGCCAGCTCACCACAGCAATGGGGACAGCTAAACACCGGGGAGCTGTTTTTT. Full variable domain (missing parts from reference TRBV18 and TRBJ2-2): NAGVMQNPRHLVRRRGQEARLRCSPMKGHSHVYWYRQLPEEGLKFMVYLQKENIIDESGMPKERFSAEFPKEGPSILRIQQVVRGDSAAYFCASSPQQWGQLNTGELFFGEGSRLTVL.

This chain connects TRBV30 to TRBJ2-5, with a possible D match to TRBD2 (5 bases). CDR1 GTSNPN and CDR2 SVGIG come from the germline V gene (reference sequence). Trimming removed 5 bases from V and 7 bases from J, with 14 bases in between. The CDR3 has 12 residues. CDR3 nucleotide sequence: TGTGCCTGGCGCGCGGAGGAAGCGACCCAGTACTTC. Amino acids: CAWRAEEATQYF.

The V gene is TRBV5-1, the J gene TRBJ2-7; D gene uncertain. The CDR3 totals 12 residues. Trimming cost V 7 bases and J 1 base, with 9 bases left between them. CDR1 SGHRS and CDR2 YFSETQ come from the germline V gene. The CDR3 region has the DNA TGCGCCAGCGCAGAACAATCCTACGAGCAGTACTTC. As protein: CASAEQSYEQYF.

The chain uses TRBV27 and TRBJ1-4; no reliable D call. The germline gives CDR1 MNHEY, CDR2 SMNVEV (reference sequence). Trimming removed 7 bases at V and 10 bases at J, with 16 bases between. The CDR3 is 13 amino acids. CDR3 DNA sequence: TGTGCCAGCACCACCGGAGCGATCGGAAAACTGTTTTTT. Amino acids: CASTTGAIGKLFF. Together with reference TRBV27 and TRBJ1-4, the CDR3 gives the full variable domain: EAQVTQNPRYLITVTGKKLTVTCSQNMNHEYMSWYRQDPGLGLRQIYYSMNVEVTDKGDVPEGYKVSRKEKRNFPLILESPSPNQTSLYFCASTTGAIGKLFFGSGTQLSVL.

The CDR3 protein is CASSMGTVYNEQFF. In DNA, the CDR3 is TGTGCCAGTAGTATGGGCACAGTCTACAATGAGCAGTTCTTC. The rearrangement joins TRBV19 to TRBJ2-1; D is unclear. Germline lookup yields CDR1 LNHDA and CDR2 SQIVND (reference sequence). There are 14 residues in the CDR3. Trimming removed 3 bases from V and 3 bases from J, with 9 bases in between.

The CDR3 DNA reads as TGTGCCACCACGAGGTCTGGGGAGCTGTTTTTT. Translating it yields CATTRSGELFF. The chain carries TRBV19 and TRBJ2-2; D remains unclear. Deletions cut 10 bases from V and 8 bases from J, with 11 bases between. Germline V lookup: CDR1 LNHDA, CDR2 SQIVND (reference sequence). This CDR3 has 11 amino acids.

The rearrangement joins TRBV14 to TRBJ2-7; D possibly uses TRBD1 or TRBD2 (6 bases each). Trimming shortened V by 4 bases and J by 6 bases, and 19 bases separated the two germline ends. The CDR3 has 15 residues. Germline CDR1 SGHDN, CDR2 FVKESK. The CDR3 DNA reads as TGTGCCAGCAGCCGGGCGGGGCAGGGGCTTAGCGAGCAGTACTTC. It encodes CASSRAGQGLSEQYF.

CDR3 in DNA: TGCGCCAGCAGCCAAAACGGAGCGGGGGGGCCGAATACGCAGTATTTT. As protein: CASSQNGAGGPNTQYF. This rearrangement joins TRBV4-3 to TRBJ2-3; 10 bases agree with TRBD2. This CDR3 has 16 amino acids. V gave up 2 bases and J gave up 7 bases; unmatched junction bases: 9. The germline V gene encodes CDR1 LGHNA and CDR2 YSLEER.

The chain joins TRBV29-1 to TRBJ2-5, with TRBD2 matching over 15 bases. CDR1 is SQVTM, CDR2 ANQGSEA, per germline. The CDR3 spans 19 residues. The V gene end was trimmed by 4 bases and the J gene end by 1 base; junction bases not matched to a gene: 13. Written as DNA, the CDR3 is TGCAGCGTTGGAGGGACTAGCGGGGGGTGGCTAGCCACCCAAGAGACCCAGTACTTC. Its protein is CSVGGTSGGWLATQETQYF.

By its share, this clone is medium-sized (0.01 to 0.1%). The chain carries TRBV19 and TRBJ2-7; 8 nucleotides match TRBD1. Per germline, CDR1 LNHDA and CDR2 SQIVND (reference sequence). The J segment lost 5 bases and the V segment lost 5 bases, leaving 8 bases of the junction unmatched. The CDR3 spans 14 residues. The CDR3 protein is CASSSGQGINEQYF. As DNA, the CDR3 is TGTGCCAGTAGTTCAGGACAGGGAATCAACGAGCAGTACTTC.

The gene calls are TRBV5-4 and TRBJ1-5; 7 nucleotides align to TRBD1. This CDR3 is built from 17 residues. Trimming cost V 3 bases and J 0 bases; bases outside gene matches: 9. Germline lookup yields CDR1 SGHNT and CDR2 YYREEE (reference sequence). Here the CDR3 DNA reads TGTGCCAGCAGCTCGTTGACAGGGCTAGTTAGCAATCAGCCCCAGCATTTT. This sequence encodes CASSSLTGLVSNQPQHF.

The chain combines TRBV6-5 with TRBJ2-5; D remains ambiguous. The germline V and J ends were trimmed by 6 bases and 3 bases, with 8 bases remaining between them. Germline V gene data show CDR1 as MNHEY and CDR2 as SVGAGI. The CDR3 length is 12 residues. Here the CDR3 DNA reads TGTGCCAGCAGCAAAATCAAAGAGACCCAGTACTTC. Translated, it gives CASSKIKETQYF.

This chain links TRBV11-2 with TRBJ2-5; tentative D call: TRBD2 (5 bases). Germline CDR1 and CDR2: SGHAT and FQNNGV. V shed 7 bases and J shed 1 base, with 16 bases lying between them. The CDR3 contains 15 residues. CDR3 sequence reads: CASMGYSGGQETQYF. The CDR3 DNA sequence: TGTGCCAGCATGGGGTACAGTGGAGGCCAAGAGACCCAGTACTTC.

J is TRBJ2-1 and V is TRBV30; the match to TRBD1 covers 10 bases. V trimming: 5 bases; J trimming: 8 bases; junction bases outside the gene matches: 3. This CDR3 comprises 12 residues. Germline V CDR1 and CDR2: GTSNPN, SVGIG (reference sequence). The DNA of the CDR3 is TGTGCCTGGGGACAGGGGGGAGATGAGCAGTTCTTC. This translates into CAWGQGGDEQFF.